The clone carrying this T cell receptor beta chain showed up just a few times. The target antigen is unknown. Noted time point: pre-sensitization, week 0. Sample treatment: therapeutic diphenylcyclopropenone sensitization with weekly scalp DPC. These data are taken from a study of human T cells and chemical hapten exposure. V lost 8 bases and J 5 bases, leaving 12 bases between the germline ends. The CDR3 is 12 amino acids. Germline V gene data show CDR1 as SEHNR and CDR2 as FQNEAQ (reference sequence). General study points: Those TCRs sitting above 1 in 1000 frequency stayed the same with DPC sensitization.

A single record per CDR3 protein comes from TCRdb applying MiXCR to the RACE reads. Of under 200,000 distinct CDR3 sequences in the sample, around 30% were seen once. The V and J genes are TRBV7-9 and TRBJ2-5, with no clear D. The clonotype comes from a woman in her twenties or thirties with alopecia areata. Some clones in this sample may be carry-over from other donors' samples. The specimen was whole blood, collected in connection with sensitization to the hapten diphenylcyclopropenone (DPC). CDR3 sequence: CASQRILETQYF. The DNA for the CDR3 is TGTGCCAGCCAGAGGATATTGGAGACCCAGTACTTC.